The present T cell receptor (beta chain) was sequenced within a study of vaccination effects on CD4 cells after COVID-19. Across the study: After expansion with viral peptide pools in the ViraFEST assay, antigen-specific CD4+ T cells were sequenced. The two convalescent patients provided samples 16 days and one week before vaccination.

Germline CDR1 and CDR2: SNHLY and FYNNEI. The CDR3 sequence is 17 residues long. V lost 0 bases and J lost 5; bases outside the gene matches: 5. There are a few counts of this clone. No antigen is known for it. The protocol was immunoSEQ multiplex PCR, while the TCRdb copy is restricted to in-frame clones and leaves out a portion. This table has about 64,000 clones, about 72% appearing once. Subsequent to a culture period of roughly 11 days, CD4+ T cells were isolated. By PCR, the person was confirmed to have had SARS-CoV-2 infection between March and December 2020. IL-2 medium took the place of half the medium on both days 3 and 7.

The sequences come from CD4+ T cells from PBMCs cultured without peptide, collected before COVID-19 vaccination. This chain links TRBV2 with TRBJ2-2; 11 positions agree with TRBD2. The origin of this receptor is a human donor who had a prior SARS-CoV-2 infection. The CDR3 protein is CASSEATSGSITGELFF. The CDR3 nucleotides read TGTGCCAGCAGTGAAGCTACTAGCGGGAGTATTACCGGGGAGCTGTTTTTT.